A selection of T cell receptor beta chains follows, all from one sample in a study of cytomegalovirus exposure and HLA in healthy donors. Sequenced by immunoSEQ multiplex PCR; TCRdb stores in-frame clones only, minus some. This sample has 90,000 to 130,000 clones, with around 85% found just once. The specimen sequenced was PBMCs. The receptor source for this set is a woman aged 18-29 years in good health and CMV-seronegative. Both conserved end residues are part of each CDR3. A D gene is named only where the DNA matches it firmly. Clone size appears in some rows only: once, few, many, or a class for an expanded clone.

J: TRBJ1-6
D: -
size: -
V: TRBV28
DNA: TGTGCCAGCAGAGACCGGGACACTAATAATTCACCCCTCCACTTT
CDR3: CASRDRDTNNSPLHF

J: TRBJ2-5
D: TRBD1
size: -
V: TRBV9
DNA: TGTGCCAGCAGCGCCGGGACAGGGGGACAAGAGACCCAGTACTTC
CDR3: CASSAGTGGQETQYF

J: TRBJ2-1
D: TRBD2
size: -
V: TRBV29-1
DNA: TGCAGCGTTGAACCCGGGGGGGGCCCAATCACTGAGCAGTTCTTC
CDR3: CSVEPGGGPITEQFF

J: TRBJ1-1
D: TRBD1
size: -
V: TRBV19
DNA: TGTGCCAGTCACAGGGACAGGGAGCGGAACACTGAAGCTTTCTTT
CDR3: CASHRDRERNTEAFF

J: TRBJ2-7
D: TRBD2
size: -
V: TRBV7-6
DNA: TGTGCCAGCAGCCGGGGGGGACGGTACGAGCAGTACTTC
CDR3: CASSRGGRYEQYF

J: TRBJ2-5
D: TRBD1
size: -
V: TRBV27
DNA: TGTGCCAGCAGTTTAGGGGACAGCCAAGAGACCCAGTACTTC
CDR3: CASSLGDSQETQYF

J: TRBJ2-7
D: TRBD2
size: -
V: TRBV9
DNA: TGTGCCAGCAGCCGGGCTAGCGGGGTCTACGAGCAGTACTTC
CDR3: CASSRASGVYEQYF

J: TRBJ1-2
D: -
size: -
V: TRBV7-3
DNA: TGTGCCAGCAGCTTAAACCCCGGGACACAAGAAGGCTACACCTTC
CDR3: CASSLNPGTQEGYTF

J: TRBJ2-7
D: -
size: few
V: TRBV29-1
DNA: TGCAGCGTTCCCCAGGGGCGGGAGCAGTACTTC
CDR3: CSVPQGREQYF

J: TRBJ1-5
D: -
size: -
V: TRBV4-1
DNA: TGCGCCAGCAGCCAAGTCATTGAGGGAGCTAGCAATCAGCCCCAGCATTTT
CDR3: CASSQVIEGASNQPQHF

J: TRBJ2-7
D: -
size: once
V: TRBV2
DNA: TGTGCCAGCAGTGAACTAGGGGCGCCTCAGTACGAGCAGTACTTC
CDR3: CASSELGAPQYEQYF

J: TRBJ1-6
D: -
size: few
V: TRBV30
DNA: TGTGCCTGGTCTGGGTTACGGGATTCACCCCTCCACTTT
CDR3: CAWSGLRDSPLHF

J: TRBJ1-5
D: -
size: -
V: TRBV6-5
DNA: TGTGCCAGCAGTTCCAACGGGAATCAGCCCCAGCATTTT
CDR3: CASSSNGNQPQHF

J: TRBJ2-7
D: TRBD1
size: few
V: TRBV11-2
DNA: TGTGCCAGCAGCTTCCGGGACAGGAGAAACGAGCAGTACTTC
CDR3: CASSFRDRRNEQYF

J: TRBJ1-1
D: TRBD1
size: -
V: TRBV27
DNA: TGTGCCAGCAGACAGACAGGGACTGAAGCTTTCTTT
CDR3: CASRQTGTEAFF

J: TRBJ1-2
D: -
size: -
V: TRBV2
DNA: TGTGCCAGCAGTGGAGGGATGCGAGGCTACACCTTC
CDR3: CASSGGMRGYTF

J: TRBJ1-3
D: -
size: -
V: TRBV12-2
DNA: TGTGCAAGTCGCTCCCTACAGACAGGATCTGGAAACACCATATATTTT
CDR3: CASRSLQTGSGNTIYF